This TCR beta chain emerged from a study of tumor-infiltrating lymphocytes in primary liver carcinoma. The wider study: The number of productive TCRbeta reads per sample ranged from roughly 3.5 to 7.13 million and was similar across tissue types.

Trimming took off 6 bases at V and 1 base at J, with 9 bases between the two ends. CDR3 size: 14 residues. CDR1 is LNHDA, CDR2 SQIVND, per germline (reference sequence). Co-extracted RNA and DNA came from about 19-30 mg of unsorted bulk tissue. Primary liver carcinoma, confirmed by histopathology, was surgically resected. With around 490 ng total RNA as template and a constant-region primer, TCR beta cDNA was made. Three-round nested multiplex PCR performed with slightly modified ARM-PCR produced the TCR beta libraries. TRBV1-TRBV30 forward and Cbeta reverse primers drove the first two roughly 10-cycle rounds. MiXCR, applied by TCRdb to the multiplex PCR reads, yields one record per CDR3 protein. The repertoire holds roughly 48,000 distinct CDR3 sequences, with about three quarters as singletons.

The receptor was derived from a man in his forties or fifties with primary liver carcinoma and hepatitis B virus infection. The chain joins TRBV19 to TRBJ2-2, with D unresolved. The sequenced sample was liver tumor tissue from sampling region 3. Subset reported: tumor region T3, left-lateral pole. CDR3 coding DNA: TGTGCCAGTAGACCGTTACTGAACACCGGGGAGCTGTTTTTT. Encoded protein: CASRPLLNTGELFF.